This T cell receptor beta chain stems from a study of PD-1 blockade in classical Hodgkin lymphoma. General study findings and limits: Repertoire differences have undefined causes, possibly disease activity or prior therapy. In newly diagnosed patients, baseline TCR diversity was reportedly below that of healthy donors.

The time point was: newly diagnosed, previously untreated cHL patient sample. Newly diagnosed, untreated classical Hodgkin lymphoma PBMCs provided comparison. Clones were read by immunoSEQ multiplex PCR, and TCRdb kept only the in-frame ones, dropping some. The table shows about 15,000 clones, with roughly 90% occurring only once. This clone turned up a few times. As yet, its antigen is unknown. V shed 6 bases and J shed 7 bases, with 12 bases lying between them. The CDR3 sequence is 12 residues long. The germline gives CDR1 MGHDK, CDR2 SYGVNS. The genes are TRBV25-1 and TRBJ1-1, with D possibly being TRBD1 (6 bases). The sample taken for sequencing was peripheral blood mononuclear cells (PBMCs). The clonotype originates from a human donor with classical Hodgkin lymphoma. The CDR3 DNA reads as TGTGCCAGCAGGGAGGGAGGGGGTGAAGCTTTCTTT. It codes for CASREGGGEAFF.